This is a list of T cell receptor beta chains from one sample in a study of molecular identifiers for immune sequencing clone quantification. TCRdb reprocessed the PCR reads via MiXCR and lists one record per CDR3 protein. The sample holds 460,000 or so distinct CDR3 sequences; about 21% are singletons and the top ten take approximately 0.8%. The sequencing input was naive CD8+ T cells from blood, with Jurkat cell RNA spiked in. Source of these receptors: a human donor in good health. Some libraries in this study had Jurkat cell RNA spiked in. The CDR3 runs from the conserved cysteine through the conserved F or W. D genes are given only for firm matches. A clone size is listed for some rows: how often the clone was seen (once, few, many), or a class if it is expanded.

d_call | j_call | clone_size | v_call | cdr3_nt | cdr3_aa
TRBD2 | TRBJ2-3 | many | TRBV29-1 | TGCAGCGTTGAAGATGGGGGGACTAGCGGGAGCACAGATACGCAGTATTTT | CSVEDGGTSGSTDTQYF
NA | TRBJ2-4 | many | TRBV29-1 | TGCAGCGTTGAAGAACGTAAGGGGAGATCCCTAGCCAAAAACATTCAGTACTTC | CSVEERKGRSLAKNIQYF
NA | TRBJ1-1 | NA | TRBV27 | TGTGCCAGCAGTCCCACCGGACATTTTTCCTTCACTGAAGCTTTCTTT | CASSPTGHFSFTEAFF
NA | TRBJ1-5 | many | TRBV5-1 | TGCGCCAGCAGCTTGGGGCCGGGTAGCAATCAGCCCCAGCATTTT | CASSLGPGSNQPQHF
TRBD2 | TRBJ2-7 | many | TRBV20-1 | TGCAGTGCTAGAGAGGGACTAGCGGGATTCTACGAGCAGTACTTC | CSAREGLAGFYEQYF
NA | TRBJ2-2 | NA | TRBV4-3 | TGCGCCAGCAGCCAAGATCGGCAGACGAACACCGGGGAGCTGTTTTTT | CASSQDRQTNTGELFF
NA | TRBJ1-1 | many | TRBV10-2 | TGCGCCAGCAGTCCTTACCTGAACACTGAAGCTTTCTTT | CASSPYLNTEAFF
TRBD1 | TRBJ2-7 | many | TRBV15 | TGTGCCACCAGCAGAGATACAGGGGGCCCCGAGCAGTACTTC | CATSRDTGGPEQYF
TRBD1 | TRBJ1-1 | NA | TRBV25-1 | TGTGCCAGCAGGGCCCAAGTGGGACAGGGTAGTACGGGACCGAACACTGAAGCTTTCTTT | CASRAQVGQGSTGPNTEAFF
TRBD2 | TRBJ2-3 | NA | TRBV11-3 | TGTGCCAGCAGCCCCAGGACTAGCGGAAACACAGATACGCAGTATTTT | CASSPRTSGNTDTQYF